This T cell receptor (beta chain) derives from a study of T cells after yellow fever vaccination (dated by TCRdb to about 2019). With respect to the entire study: The SMART-Seq v4 Ultra Low Input RNA kit was used to prepare libraries from fractions with low cell numbers. To follow T-cell clones before and after both primary and booster YFV17D yellow fever vaccination, bulk TCR alpha and beta repertoires underwent longitudinal sequencing. Two healthy male donors, one aged 18 to 30 and one aged 30 to 40 years, made up the cohort. Blood was collected at multiple timepoints before and after primary and secondary immunization, and bulk PBMC replicates and cell subsets were isolated.

The treatment or condition label on this specimen signifies: live attenuated yellow fever vaccine strain. At each blood-draw timepoint, two biological replicates of bulk PBMCs were obtained. PBMCs were isolated from peripheral blood using a standard Ficoll-Paque protocol. RNA was extracted with TriZol from bulk PBMCs, CD4 and CD8 fractions, and dextramer-positive and dextramer-negative fractions. This clonotype has more than one count but fewer than ten. The clone's antigen remains unknown. Base-call qualities are not available, and no considerably larger clone is one nucleotide away. TCR cDNA was synthesized by 5'RACE template switching, which introduced a universal primer site and unique molecular identifiers. cDNA synthesis was primed from both the TCR alpha and TCR beta constant segments. Two PCR steps were used to amplify libraries, with sample barcodes and sequencing adapters being added in the second step. Sequencing of libraries was done on Illumina HiSeq 2500 (2x100 bp) or NovaSeq (2x150 bp). In the authors' own workflow: Reads were demultiplexed and collapsed into UMI consensus sequences with MIGEC, and V(D)J alignment was performed with MiXCR. Clonotypes responding to the vaccine were identified with edgeR on replicate PBMC samples, with the criteria of FDR below 0.01 and a log2 fold change above 5 up to day 15. Each bulk clonotype was labeled CD4 or CD8 based on which sequenced repertoire, CD4 or CD8, contained the clonotype at higher abundance. In TCRdb, the public reads were trimmed at Q25 with fastp and aligned with MiXCR, with productive beta chains retained. Each entry merges the rows of one CDR3 protein and shows their most common DNA and genes. TCRdb's processing, not the study's, gives the V and J calls here. The sample data list around 590,000 distinct CDR3 sequences, and approximately 13% of these were observed just once. The ten largest clones take up around 14% of the sample.

Overall study outcomes, separate from this receptor: A small fraction of clonotypes appeared in both the CD4 and CD8 compartments, likely as a result of convergent recombination. FACS-sorted repertoires could contain abundant contaminating clonotypes from the bulk population, so computational filtering was required. The study included only two donors, which limits how far the findings can be generalized. Compared with the primary T-cell response, the secondary T-cell response was weaker but faster, peaking on day 5 rather than day 15. Most clones expanded after primary vaccination (around 97% of CD4 and over 80% of CD8) were re-detected after the booster, suggesting that broad memory maintenance occurred.

From the cysteine through the phenylalanine, the CDR3 covers 17 amino acids. The only DNA kept is the CDR3, 51 bases in frame from the first base. V is cut back by 4 bases and J by 4 bases, with 14 bases in the junction unmatched. CDR1 is given as SGHRS and CDR2 as YFSETQ, both from the germline V gene. Here the chain combines TRBV5-1 and TRBJ2-1, with 7 bases in between that match TRBD2. The receptor comes from a man under 40 who received the YFV17D yellow fever vaccine. The specimen was PBMCs, collected on the day of the yellow fever booster vaccination. In nucleotide form, the sequence is TGCGCCAGCAGCGGAACCGGGCCACTAGCGCTGTACAATGAGCAGTTCTTC. This encodes CASSGTGPLALYNEQFF.